The 20 T cell receptor beta chains below all came from one sample that was sequenced in a study of graft-versus-host responses after intestinal transplantation. No antigen has been assigned to these receptors. Generated by immunoSEQ multiplex PCR, the TCRdb table keeps only in-frame clones and is missing some. The sample has 35,000 to 50,000 clones, 90% to 95% seen once. The sequenced sample was unstimulated CD8+ T cells sorted from spleen or lymph node cells, obtained before transplant. These receptor sequences come from a human donor who was the organ donor for an intestinal transplant.

This chain connects TRBV19 to TRBJ1-1; D remains unclear. Germline assignment: CDR1 LNHDA and CDR2 SQIVND (reference sequence). V shed 4 bases and J shed 3 bases, with 9 bases lying between them. The CDR3 covers 13 residues. For the CDR3, the DNA is TGTGCCAGTAGTACCCGATGGGACACTGAAGCTTTCTTT. The encoded protein is CASSTRWDTEAFF.

This chain links TRBV28 with TRBJ2-1, with D perhaps matching TRBD2 (6 bases). V was trimmed by 4 bases and J by 4 bases, leaving 17 bases between them. This CDR3 contains 16 residues. Germline-derived CDR1 and CDR2 are MDHEN and SYDVKM. CDR3 sequence (DNA): TGTGCCAGCAGTTCTCTGGACGGGGGAGGTTACAATGAGCAGTTCTTC. Amino acid sequence: CASSSLDGGGYNEQFF.

The CDR3 DNA sequence: TGCGCCAGCAGCCAAATTCTAGGGAGTGCCTACGAGCAGTACTTC. It translates to CASSQILGSAYEQYF. This chain joins TRBV4-1 and TRBJ2-7; D perhaps matches TRBD2 (5 bases). This CDR3 comprises 15 residues. Germline-derived CDR1 and CDR2 are MGHRA and YSYEKL. V lost 2 bases and J lost 2, with 13 bases in between.

The chain links TRBV5-5 to TRBJ1-2; 8 positions match TRBD1. This CDR3 has 17 residues. Trimming at V came to 4 bases and at J to 2 bases, leaving 13 bases not matched to a gene. The germline CDR1 and CDR2 sequences are SGHKS and YYEKEE (reference sequence). CDR3 loop: CASSEYDRGIENYGYTF. For the CDR3, the DNA is TGTGCCAGCAGCGAATATGACAGGGGCATCGAAAACTATGGCTACACCTTC.

The V gene is TRBV5-1, the J gene TRBJ1-5; 9 bases fit TRBD1. The V gene's germline CDR1 is SGHRS and CDR2 YFSETQ. CDR3 length equals 16 residues. Germline trimming cut 1 base from V and 5 bases from J; bases unmatched to any gene: 7. The CDR3 is CASSLYPDRGDQPQHF. The CDR3 coding sequence is TGCGCCAGCAGCTTGTACCCAGACAGGGGGGATCAGCCCCAGCATTTT. Full variable domain (remainder filled in from reference TRBV5-1 and TRBJ1-5): KAGVTQTPRYLIKTRGQQVTLSCSPISGHRSVSWYQQTPGQGLQFLFEYFSETQRNKGNFPGRFSGRQFSNSRSEMNVSTLELGDSALYLCASSLYPDRGDQPQHFGDGTRLSIL.

V is TRBV10-3 and J is TRBJ1-2; possibly TRBD1 for D (6 bases). The CDR3 loop spans 12 amino acids. Trimming took off 11 bases at V and 5 bases at J, with 15 bases between the two ends. The germline V gene encodes CDR1 ENHRY and CDR2 SYGVKD. The CDR3 nucleotides read TGTGCCGGAGGGGGGGCGGAGTATGGCTACACCTTC. It translates to CAGGGAEYGYTF.

The chain employs TRBV4-1 and TRBJ1-4; 10 bases fit TRBD1. Germline V gene lookup returns CDR1 MGHRA and CDR2 YSYEKL. The CDR3 length is 17 residues. The V and J ends lost 6 bases and 0 bases, in that order; junction bases with no gene match: 7. CDR3 in amino acids: CASSSLGQGPTNEKLFF. CDR3 nucleotides: TGCGCCAGCAGTTCACTGGGACAGGGGCCAACTAATGAAAAACTGTTTTTT.

The rearrangement uses TRBV27 and TRBJ2-1; 8 nucleotides match TRBD2. J gave up 5 bases and V 1 base, and 4 bases lay outside the gene matches. The length of the CDR3 is 15 residues. Looked up from germline, CDR1 is MNHEY and CDR2 is SMNVEV (reference sequence). The CDR3 here is CASSLWAGGHNEQFF. The CDR3 DNA sequence: TGTGCCAGCAGTTTATGGGCGGGGGGTCACAATGAGCAGTTCTTC.

This chain uses TRBV27 with TRBJ1-2, with 8 nucleotides matching TRBD1. V trimming: 5 bases; J trimming: 8 bases; junction bases outside the gene matches: 10. CDR3 length: 14 amino acids. Germline V gives CDR1 MNHEY, CDR2 SMNVEV (reference sequence). Written as DNA, the CDR3 is TGTGCCAGCAGTCCCTGGGACAGGTCGCAAGGCTACACCTTC. Translating gives CASSPWDRSQGYTF.

The genes are TRBV2 and TRBJ2-7, with a tentative D call TRBD1 (6 bases). Trimming shortened V by 7 bases and J by 2 bases, and 15 bases separated the two germline ends. CDR3 length equals 14 residues. Germline values: CDR1 SNHLY, CDR2 FYNNEI. CDR3 sequence (DNA): TGTGCCAGCATCCTGACAGGATACACCTACGAGCAGTACTTC. This gives the protein CASILTGYTYEQYF. The whole variable domain, filled in from reference TRBV2 and TRBJ2-7, reads EPEVTQTPSHQVTQMGQEVILRCVPISNHLYFYWYRQILGQKVEFLVSFYNNEISEKSEIFDDQFSVERPDGSNFTLKIRSTKLEDSAMYFCASILTGYTYEQYFGPGTRLTVT.

This chain uses TRBV6-4 with TRBJ2-3; 7 positions match TRBD1. The CDR3 runs 14 residues. V shed 4 bases, J shed 4 bases, and the junction held 5 bases outside the gene matches. Per the germline V gene, CDR1 is MRHNA and CDR2 is SNTAGT. CDR3 loop: CASSVQGGADTQYF. The CDR3 DNA is TGTGCCAGCAGTGTACAAGGGGGCGCAGATACGCAGTATTTT.

This clone was recorded only once. The chain combines TRBV5-6 with TRBJ1-5; D is unresolved. This CDR3 has 15 residues. The V end lost 0 bases, the J end lost 6 bases, and 13 bases lay between the germline ends. Looked up from germline, CDR1 is SGHDT and CDR2 is YYEEEE. Here the CDR3 reads CASSLAERPTQPQHF. Here the CDR3 DNA reads TGTGCCAGCAGCTTGGCCGAGAGGCCCACTCAGCCCCAGCATTTT.

The chain links TRBV28 to TRBJ1-1; no clear D gene. Germline-derived CDR1 and CDR2 are MDHEN and SYDVKM. The length of the CDR3 is 16 residues. The V end lost 10 bases, the J end lost 0 bases, and 21 bases lay between the germline ends. The CDR3 DNA is TGTGCCAACCCTGACGGGTATGGCGGACTGAACACTGAAGCTTTCTTT. Translated, it gives CANPDGYGGLNTEAFF.

CDR3 in DNA: TGTGCCAGCAGCCAAGTTTACCCGGAGGGGCCGGGCAATGAGCAGTTCTTC. It codes for CASSQVYPEGPGNEQFF. The chain links TRBV14 to TRBJ2-1; weak D call: TRBD2 (6 bases). The germline V and J ends were trimmed by 1 base and 6 bases, with 19 bases remaining between them. The CDR3 contains 17 residues. Looked up from germline, CDR1 is SGHDN and CDR2 is FVKESK. Full variable domain (outside the CDR3, taken from reference TRBV14 and TRBJ2-1): EAGVTQFPSHSVIEKGQTVTLRCDPISGHDNLYWYRRVMGKEIKFLLHFVKESKQDESGMPNNRFLAERTGGTYSTLKVQPAELEDSGVYFCASSQVYPEGPGNEQFFGPGTRLTVL.

The chain combines TRBV7-2 with TRBJ1-1, with TRBD1 matching over 7 bases. CDR1 and CDR2 from the germline V gene are SGHTA and FQGNSA. The V segment lost 1 base and the J segment 3 bases; nucleotides outside the gene matches: 2. The CDR3 sequence is 14 residues long. The CDR3 nucleotides are TGTGCCAGCAGCTTAGGACAGGGCTACACTGAAGCTTTCTTT. Protein: CASSLGQGYTEAFF.

The genes are TRBV5-1 and TRBJ2-7, with TRBD2 matching over 10 bases. The CDR3 has 19 residues. V gave up 2 bases and J gave up 4 bases; unmatched junction bases: 18. Germline lookup yields CDR1 SGHRS and CDR2 YFSETQ. CDR3 amino acids: CASSFLSSGGLIKGYEQYF. The CDR3 coding sequence is TGCGCCAGCAGCTTTCTCTCTAGCGGGGGCCTAATAAAAGGTTACGAGCAGTACTTC.

The chain employs TRBV7-9 and TRBJ1-1; D gene ambiguous. The germline V and J ends were trimmed by 5 bases and 3 bases, with 16 bases remaining between them. Germline V CDR1 and CDR2: SEHNR, FQNEAQ (reference sequence). CDR3 size: 15 residues. The CDR3 loop reads CASSPAAPPHTEAFF. The CDR3 region has the DNA TGTGCCAGCAGCCCAGCGGCCCCACCGCACACTGAAGCTTTCTTT.

V is TRBV4-3 and J is TRBJ2-3, with TRBD1 matching 7 bases. Germline values: CDR1 LGHNA, CDR2 YSLEER. The length of the CDR3 is 14 residues. V lost 3 bases and J lost 5; bases outside the gene matches: 5. The DNA for the CDR3 is TGCGCCAGCAGCCAGGTGCAGGGGGAAGATACGCAGTATTTT. This gives the protein CASSQVQGEDTQYF.

This rearrangement joins TRBV11-2 to TRBJ2-7, with D unresolved. The germline gives CDR1 SGHAT, CDR2 FQNNGV. Trimming cost V 1 base and J 0 bases, with 4 bases left between them. CDR3 length: 13 amino acids. DNA for the CDR3: TGTGCCAGCAGCTTAGGACACTCCTACGAGCAGTACTTC. Amino acid sequence: CASSLGHSYEQYF.

The chain links TRBV7-6 to TRBJ2-5, with D hard to call. V shed 4 bases and J shed 3 bases, with 15 bases lying between them. Germline V gene sequence: CDR1 SGHVS, CDR2 FNYEAQ. The CDR3 consists of 15 residues. The CDR3 is CASSSEAGAEETQYF. The CDR3, as DNA: TGTGCCAGCAGCTCCGAGGCAGGAGCAGAAGAGACCCAGTACTTC. Full variable domain (missing parts from reference TRBV7-6 and TRBJ2-5): GAGVSQSPRYKVTKRGQDVALRCDPISGHVSLYWYRQALGQGPEFLTYFNYEAQQDKSGLPNDRFSAERPEGSISTLTIQRTEQRDSAMYRCASSSEAGAEETQYFGPGTRLLVL.